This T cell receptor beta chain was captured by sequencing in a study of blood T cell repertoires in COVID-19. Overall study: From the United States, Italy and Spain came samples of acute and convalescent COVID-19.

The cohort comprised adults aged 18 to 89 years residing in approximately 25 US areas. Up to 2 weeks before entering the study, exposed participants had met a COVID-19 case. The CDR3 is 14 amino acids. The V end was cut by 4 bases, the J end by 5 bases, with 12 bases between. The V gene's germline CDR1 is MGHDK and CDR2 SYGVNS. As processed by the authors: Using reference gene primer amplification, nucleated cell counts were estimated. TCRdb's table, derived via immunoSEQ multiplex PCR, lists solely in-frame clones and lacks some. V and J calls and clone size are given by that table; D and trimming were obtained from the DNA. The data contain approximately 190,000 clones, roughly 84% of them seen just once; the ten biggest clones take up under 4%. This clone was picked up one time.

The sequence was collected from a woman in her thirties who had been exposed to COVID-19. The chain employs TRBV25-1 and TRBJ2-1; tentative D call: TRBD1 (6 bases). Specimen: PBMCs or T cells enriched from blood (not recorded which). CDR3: CASSVSTGNNEQFF. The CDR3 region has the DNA TGTGCCAGCAGTGTATCGACAGGTAACAATGAGCAGTTCTTC.